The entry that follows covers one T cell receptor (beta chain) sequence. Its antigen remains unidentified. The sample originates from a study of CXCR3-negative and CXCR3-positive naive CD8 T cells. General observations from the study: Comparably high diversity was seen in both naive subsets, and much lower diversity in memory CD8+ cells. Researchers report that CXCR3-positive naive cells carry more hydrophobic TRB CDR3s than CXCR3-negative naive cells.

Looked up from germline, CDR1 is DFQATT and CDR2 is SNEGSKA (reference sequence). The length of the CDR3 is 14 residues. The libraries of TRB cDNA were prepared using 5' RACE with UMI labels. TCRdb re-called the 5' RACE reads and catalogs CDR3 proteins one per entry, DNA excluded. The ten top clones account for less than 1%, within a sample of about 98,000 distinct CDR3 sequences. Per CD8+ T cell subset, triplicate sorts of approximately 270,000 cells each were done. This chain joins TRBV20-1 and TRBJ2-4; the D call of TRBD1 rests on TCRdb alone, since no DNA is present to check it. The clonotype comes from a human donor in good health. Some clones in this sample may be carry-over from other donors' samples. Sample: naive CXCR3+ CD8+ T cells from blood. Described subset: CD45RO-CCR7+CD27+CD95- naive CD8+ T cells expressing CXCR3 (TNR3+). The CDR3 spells CSALGRGAKNIQYF.